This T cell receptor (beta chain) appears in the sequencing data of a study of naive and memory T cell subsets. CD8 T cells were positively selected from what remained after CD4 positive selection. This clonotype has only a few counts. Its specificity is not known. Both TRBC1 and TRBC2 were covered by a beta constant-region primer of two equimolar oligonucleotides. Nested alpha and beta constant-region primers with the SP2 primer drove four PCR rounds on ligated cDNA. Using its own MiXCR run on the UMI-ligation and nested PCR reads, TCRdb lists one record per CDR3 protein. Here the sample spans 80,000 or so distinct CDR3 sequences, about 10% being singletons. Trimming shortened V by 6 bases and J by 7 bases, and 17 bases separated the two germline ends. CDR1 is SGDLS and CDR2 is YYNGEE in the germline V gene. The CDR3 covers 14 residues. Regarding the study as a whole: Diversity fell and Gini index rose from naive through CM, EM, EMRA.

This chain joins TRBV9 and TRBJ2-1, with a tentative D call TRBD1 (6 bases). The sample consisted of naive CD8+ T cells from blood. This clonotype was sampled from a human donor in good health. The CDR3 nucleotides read TGTGCCAGCACCTGGGGAACAGGGACAAATGAGCAGTTCTTC. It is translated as CASTWGTGTNEQFF.